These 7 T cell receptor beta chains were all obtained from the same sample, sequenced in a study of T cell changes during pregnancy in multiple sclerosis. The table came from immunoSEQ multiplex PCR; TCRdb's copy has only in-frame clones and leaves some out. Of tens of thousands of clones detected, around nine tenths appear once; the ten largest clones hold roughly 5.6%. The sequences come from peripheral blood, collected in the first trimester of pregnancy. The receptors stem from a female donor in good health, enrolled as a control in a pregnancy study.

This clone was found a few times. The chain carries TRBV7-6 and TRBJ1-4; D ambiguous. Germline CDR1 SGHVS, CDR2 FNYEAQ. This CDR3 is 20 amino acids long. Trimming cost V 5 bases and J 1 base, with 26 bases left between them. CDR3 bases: TGTGCCAGCAGCCAAGGTCCCTTAGCCCCCACGGGTAGAACTAATGAAAAACTGTTTTTT. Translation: CASSQGPLAPTGRTNEKLFF.

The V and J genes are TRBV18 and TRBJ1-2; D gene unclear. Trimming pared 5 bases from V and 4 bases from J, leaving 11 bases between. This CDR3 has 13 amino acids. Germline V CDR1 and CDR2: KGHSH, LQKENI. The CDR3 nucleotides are TGTGCCAGCTCAGCGGGGTGGACCTATGGCTACACCTTC. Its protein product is CASSAGWTYGYTF.

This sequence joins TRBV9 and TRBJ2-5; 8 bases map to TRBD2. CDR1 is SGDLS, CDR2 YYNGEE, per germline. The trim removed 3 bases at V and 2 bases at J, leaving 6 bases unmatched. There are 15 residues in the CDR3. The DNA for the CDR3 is TGTGCCAGCAGCGAGACTAGCGTATGGCAAGAGACCCAGTACTTC. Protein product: CASSETSVWQETQYF.

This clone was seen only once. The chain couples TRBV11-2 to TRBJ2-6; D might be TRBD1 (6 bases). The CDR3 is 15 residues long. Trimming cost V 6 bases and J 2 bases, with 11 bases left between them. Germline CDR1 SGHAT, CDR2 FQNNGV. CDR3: CASRNTGTGANVLTF. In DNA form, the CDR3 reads TGTGCCAGCAGGAATACAGGGACTGGGGCCAACGTCCTGACTTTC. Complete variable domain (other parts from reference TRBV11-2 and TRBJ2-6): EAGVAQSPRYKIIEKRQSVAFWCNPISGHATLYWYQQILGQGPKLLIQFQNNGVVDDSQLPKDRFSAERLKGVDSTLKIQPAKLEDSAVYLCASRNTGTGANVLTFGAGSRLTVL.

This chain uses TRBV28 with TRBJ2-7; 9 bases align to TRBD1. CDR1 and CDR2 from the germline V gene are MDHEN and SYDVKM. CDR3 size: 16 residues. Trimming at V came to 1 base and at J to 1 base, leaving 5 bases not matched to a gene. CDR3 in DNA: TGTGCCAGCAGTTTATATTTGGGACAGGGTTCCTACGAGCAGTACTTC. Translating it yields CASSLYLGQGSYEQYF.

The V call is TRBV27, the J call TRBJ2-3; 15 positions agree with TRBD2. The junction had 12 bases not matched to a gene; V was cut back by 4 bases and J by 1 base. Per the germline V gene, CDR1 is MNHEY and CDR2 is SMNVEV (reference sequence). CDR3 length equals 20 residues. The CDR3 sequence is CASSSLWTSGRAEGTDTQYF. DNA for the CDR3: TGTGCCAGCAGTTCTCTTTGGACTAGCGGGAGGGCCGAGGGCACAGATACGCAGTATTTT.

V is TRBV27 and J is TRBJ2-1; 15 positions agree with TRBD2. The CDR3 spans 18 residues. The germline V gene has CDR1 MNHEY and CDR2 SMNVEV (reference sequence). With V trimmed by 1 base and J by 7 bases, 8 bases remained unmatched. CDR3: CASSLFPTGTSGGNEQFF. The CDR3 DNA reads TGTGCCAGCAGTTTATTCCCAACCGGGACTAGCGGGGGGAATGAGCAGTTCTTC.